These T cell receptor beta chains were read from a single sample in a study of T-cell memory formation after mild COVID-19. TCRdb reanalysed the 5' RACE reads using MiXCR and keeps one entry per CDR3 protein. This table has 250,000 to 300,000 distinct CDR3 sequences, 15% to 20% appearing once. The sample consisted of PBMCs or a T cell subset sorted from them (not recorded which). Receptors were obtained from a man aged 18 to 30 who had mild COVID-19 (a few samples of this study predate the infection). Cell type and time point are not known. Each CDR3 is given with its conserved first and last residue. The D gene is left open where the match is weak. A row's size may be missing; if present it is once, few, many or a size class.

v_gene: TRBV12-3/TRBV12-4; abundance: -; d_gene: -; CDR3aa: CASSFWGDRYEQYF
v_gene: TRBV5-1; abundance: -; d_gene: -; CDR3aa: CASSFLRGNTIYF
v_gene: TRBV20-1; abundance: -; d_gene: -; CDR3aa: CSAGWDQPQHF
v_gene: TRBV29-1; abundance: many; d_gene: TRBD2; CDR3aa: CSVASSGYNEQFF
v_gene: TRBV20-1; abundance: many; d_gene: TRBD1; CDR3aa: CSARIPGQESTGELFF
v_gene: TRBV5-4; abundance: few; d_gene: TRBD1; CDR3aa: CASRKTGDNIRGSGFF
v_gene: TRBV6-2/TRBV6-3; abundance: many; d_gene: -; CDR3aa: CASNPGGPGELFF
v_gene: TRBV6-6; abundance: few; d_gene: -; CDR3aa: CASTPSGAEAFF
v_gene: TRBV7-9; abundance: -; d_gene: -; CDR3aa: CAGSPQGRDWNTDTQYF
v_gene: TRBV12-3/TRBV12-4; abundance: -; d_gene: -; CDR3aa: CASSSANQPQHF
v_gene: TRBV5-1; abundance: -; d_gene: -; CDR3aa: CASSLGGLGMNTEAFF
v_gene: TRBV4-3; abundance: -; d_gene: -; CDR3aa: CASSRDRSSYEQYF
v_gene: TRBV7-2; abundance: few; d_gene: TRBD1; CDR3aa: CASSLSWDSSYEQYF
v_gene: TRBV28; abundance: -; d_gene: -; CDR3aa: CASSPTAGNTIYF
v_gene: TRBV30; abundance: few; d_gene: -; CDR3aa: CAWRRGVTASGANVLTF
v_gene: TRBV5-1; abundance: -; d_gene: -; CDR3aa: CASSEGPTNTEAFF
v_gene: TRBV4-3; abundance: -; d_gene: -; CDR3aa: CASSQDDEQFF
v_gene: TRBV7-2; abundance: -; d_gene: TRBD1; CDR3aa: CASSSRDRGTTDTQYF
v_gene: TRBV15; abundance: few; d_gene: -; CDR3aa: CATSQAETQYF
v_gene: TRBV7-9; abundance: -; d_gene: -; CDR3aa: CASRSGGGGQPQHF
v_gene: TRBV6-2/TRBV6-3; abundance: many; d_gene: -; CDR3aa: CASSYYRLSSYNEQFF
v_gene: TRBV7-2; abundance: few; d_gene: TRBD1; CDR3aa: CASSLGWDRGYNEQFF
v_gene: TRBV9; abundance: -; d_gene: -; CDR3aa: CASSGYVSGEQYF
v_gene: TRBV28; abundance: -; d_gene: TRBD2; CDR3aa: CASSWGLAGAGETQYF
v_gene: TRBV6-6; abundance: -; d_gene: -; CDR3aa: CASSYTWLRTPGPHEQYF
v_gene: TRBV5-1; abundance: many; d_gene: -; CDR3aa: CASSSEINSPLHF
v_gene: TRBV12-3/TRBV12-4; abundance: -; d_gene: TRBD1; CDR3aa: CASSSRDSPNYGYTF
v_gene: TRBV20-1; abundance: -; d_gene: TRBD1; CDR3aa: CSARVRQGGYGYTF
v_gene: TRBV3-1; abundance: -; d_gene: -; CDR3aa: CASSQGEAVDYGYTF
v_gene: TRBV29-1; abundance: -; d_gene: TRBD2; CDR3aa: CSVGPSGVYNEQFF
v_gene: TRBV4-3; abundance: few; d_gene: TRBD1; CDR3aa: CASSQRQGYEQYF
v_gene: TRBV5-6; abundance: -; d_gene: -; CDR3aa: CASSLEGGGVYNEQFF
v_gene: TRBV28; abundance: many; d_gene: -; CDR3aa: CASRTPATDTQYF
v_gene: TRBV28; abundance: few; d_gene: -; CDR3aa: CASSLPGAETQYF
v_gene: TRBV5-1; abundance: -; d_gene: -; CDR3aa: CASSRRGVEKLFF
v_gene: TRBV3-1; abundance: few; d_gene: -; CDR3aa: CASSQVPGSAGELFF
v_gene: TRBV4-3; abundance: few; d_gene: -; CDR3aa: CASKPSGPGFTDTQYF
v_gene: TRBV4-2; abundance: -; d_gene: TRBD2; CDR3aa: CASSPRTSGAQLLAKNIQYF
v_gene: TRBV9; abundance: -; d_gene: -; CDR3aa: CASSAHRDSKNYGYTF
v_gene: TRBV2; abundance: few; d_gene: TRBD1; CDR3aa: CASSGGGVYNEQFF
v_gene: TRBV6-2/TRBV6-3; abundance: many; d_gene: TRBD2; CDR3aa: CASSYGLAADEQFF
v_gene: TRBV7-9; abundance: few; d_gene: -; CDR3aa: CASSLVDTNYGYTF
v_gene: TRBV6-5; abundance: few; d_gene: -; CDR3aa: CASSPGSSPHNEQFF
v_gene: TRBV28; abundance: -; d_gene: -; CDR3aa: CASRPPGYGYTF
v_gene: TRBV7-8; abundance: -; d_gene: -; CDR3aa: CASVENEQFF
v_gene: TRBV5-1; abundance: -; d_gene: TRBD1; CDR3aa: CASRTQGGPEAFF
v_gene: TRBV7-2; abundance: many; d_gene: TRBD2; CDR3aa: CASSLARGTDTQYF
v_gene: TRBV5-4; abundance: -; d_gene: -; CDR3aa: CASRSGGDHYEQYF
v_gene: TRBV6-6; abundance: few; d_gene: -; CDR3aa: CASSYGVQGEQYF
v_gene: TRBV5-1; abundance: -; d_gene: -; CDR3aa: CASSPGAPYNSPLHF
v_gene: TRBV6-4; abundance: -; d_gene: TRBD2; CDR3aa: CASSVGLAGGALDTQYF
v_gene: TRBV9; abundance: -; d_gene: TRBD2; CDR3aa: CASSVGTSGGAGNEQFF
v_gene: TRBV10-3; abundance: few; d_gene: TRBD1; CDR3aa: CAISTGTGDTGELFF
v_gene: TRBV15; abundance: few; d_gene: -; CDR3aa: CATSRDPALGTEAFF
v_gene: TRBV28; abundance: few; d_gene: -; CDR3aa: CASTPPGDTQYF